This T cell receptor (beta chain) derives from a study of T cells in Graves' hyperthyroidism and ophthalmopathy. Study-level information: Sampling of peripheral blood happened at initial diagnosis, prior to any treatment.

What was amplified from RNA transcripts were TCR beta CDR3 regions. The HTBI primer set was used in a first-round RT-PCR of the TCR CDR3. TCRdb reprocessed the multiplex PCR reads with MiXCR, giving one entry per CDR3 protein. In the table there are hundreds of thousands of distinct CDR3 sequences, roughly 37% of which are singletons. V was cut by 6 bases and J by 5 bases, with 14 bases left in between. Germline V gene sequence: CDR1 SGHRS, CDR2 YFSETQ. The CDR3 is 13 amino acids. Fresh 10 ml peripheral blood yielded PBMCs. The J gene is TRBJ2-5, the V gene TRBV5-1, with D possibly matching TRBD2 (5 bases). The sequence came from a man younger than 30 with Graves' hyperthyroidism. Sequencing was carried out using blood. CDR3 residues: CASTLTRDETQYF. CDR3 sequence (DNA): TGCGCCAGCACCCTGACGAGGGATGAGACCCAGTACTTC.